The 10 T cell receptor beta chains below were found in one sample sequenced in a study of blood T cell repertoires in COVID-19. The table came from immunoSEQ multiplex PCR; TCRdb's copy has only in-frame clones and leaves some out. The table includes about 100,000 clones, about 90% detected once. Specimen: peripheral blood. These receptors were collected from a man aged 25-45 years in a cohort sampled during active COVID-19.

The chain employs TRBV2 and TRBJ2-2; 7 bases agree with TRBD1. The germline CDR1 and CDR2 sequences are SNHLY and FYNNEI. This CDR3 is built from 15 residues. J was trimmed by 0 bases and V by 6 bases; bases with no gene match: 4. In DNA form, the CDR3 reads TGTGCCAGCAGAGAGACAGGGTCGAACACCGGGGAGCTGTTTTTT. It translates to CASRETGSNTGELFF.

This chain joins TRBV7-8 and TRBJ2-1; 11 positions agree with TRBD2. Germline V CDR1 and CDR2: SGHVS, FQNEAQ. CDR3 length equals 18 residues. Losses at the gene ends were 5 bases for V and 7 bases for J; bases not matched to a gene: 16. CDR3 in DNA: TGTGCCAGCAGCCCACACCTTAGCGGGGGGGCCACCGAAAATGAGCAGTTCTTC. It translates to CASSPHLSGGATENEQFF.

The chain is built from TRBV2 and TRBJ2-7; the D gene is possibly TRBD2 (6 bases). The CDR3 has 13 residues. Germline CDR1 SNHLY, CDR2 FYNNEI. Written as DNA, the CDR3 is TGTGCTTCAAAGGAGGGCAACTCCTACGAGCAGTACTTC. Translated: CASKEGNSYEQYF.

DNA for the CDR3: TGTGCCAGCAGCCCGTACTCAACCGGGATTCAGTACTTC. It translates to CASSPYSTGIQYF. The chain links TRBV9 to TRBJ2-7; possible D gene TRBD2, 5 bases. There are 13 residues in the CDR3. The germline V gene has CDR1 SGDLS and CDR2 YYNGEE. V was pared by 4 bases and J by 10 bases, with 18 bases between.

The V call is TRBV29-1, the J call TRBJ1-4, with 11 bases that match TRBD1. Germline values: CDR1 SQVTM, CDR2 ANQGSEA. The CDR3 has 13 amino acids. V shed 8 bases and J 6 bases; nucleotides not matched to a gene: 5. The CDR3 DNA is TGCAGCCCTGGACAGGGGGCCCATGAAAAACTGTTTTTT. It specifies CSPGQGAHEKLFF.

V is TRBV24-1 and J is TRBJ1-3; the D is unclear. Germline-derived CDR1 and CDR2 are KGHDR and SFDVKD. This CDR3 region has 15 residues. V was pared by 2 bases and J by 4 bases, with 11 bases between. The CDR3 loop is CATSDSEVSGNTIYF. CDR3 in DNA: TGTGCCACCAGTGATTCCGAGGTATCAGGAAACACCATATATTTT.

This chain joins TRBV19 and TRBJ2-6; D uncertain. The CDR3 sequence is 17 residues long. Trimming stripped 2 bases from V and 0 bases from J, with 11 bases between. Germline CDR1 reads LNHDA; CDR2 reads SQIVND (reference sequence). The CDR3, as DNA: TGTGCCAGTAGTATAAGCAGCGTCCGCTCTGGGGCCAACGTCCTGACTTTC. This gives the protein CASSISSVRSGANVLTF.

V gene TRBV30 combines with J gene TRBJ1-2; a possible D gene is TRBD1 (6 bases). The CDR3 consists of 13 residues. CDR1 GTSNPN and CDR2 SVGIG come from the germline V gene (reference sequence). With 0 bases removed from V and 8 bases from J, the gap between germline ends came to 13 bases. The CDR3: CAWSVGGAGGYTF. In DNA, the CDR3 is TGTGCCTGGAGTGTGGGGGGGGCTGGCGGCTACACCTTC.

This CDR3 reads CASSRLALSQETQYF. CDR3 coding DNA: TGTGCCAGTAGTCGGCTAGCGCTGAGTCAAGAGACCCAGTACTTC. The rearrangement joins TRBV19 to TRBJ2-5; D might be TRBD2 (6 bases). CDR1 is LNHDA, CDR2 SQIVND, per germline (reference sequence). The CDR3 is 15 residues long. The V end was cut by 5 bases, the J end by 2 bases, with 15 bases between.

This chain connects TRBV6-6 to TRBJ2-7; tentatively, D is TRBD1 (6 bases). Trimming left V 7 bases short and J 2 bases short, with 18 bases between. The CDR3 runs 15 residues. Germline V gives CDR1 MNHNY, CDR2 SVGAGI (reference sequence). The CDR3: CASTLRQGSAYEQYF. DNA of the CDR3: TGTGCCAGCACGTTACGGCAGGGGAGTGCCTACGAGCAGTACTTC.